This T cell receptor (beta chain) derives from a study of blood T cell repertoires in COVID-19. The length of the CDR3 is 13 residues. With V trimmed by 4 bases and J by 4 bases, 3 bases remained unmatched. CDR1 and CDR2 from the germline V gene are SNHLY and FYNNEI. Clones were sequenced by immunoSEQ multiplex PCR, and TCRdb holds only the in-frame ones, with some missing. The table shows about 250,000 clones, with roughly three quarters occurring only once. The chain has TRBV2 and TRBJ1-2, with 7 nucleotides matching TRBD1. Sequenced: peripheral blood. This clonotype originated in a middle-aged woman with active or convalescent COVID-19. CDR3 nucleotides: TGTGCCAGCAGTGCCACAGGGGCCTATGGCTACACCTTC. This encodes CASSATGAYGYTF. The full variable domain, in which reference TRBV2 and TRBJ1-2 provide the parts outside the CDR3, is EPEVTQTPSHQVTQMGQEVILRCVPISNHLYFYWYRQILGQKVEFLVSFYNNEISEKSEIFDDQFSVERPDGSNFTLKIRSTKLEDSAMYFCASSATGAYGYTFGSGTRLTVV.